The present entry profiles one T cell receptor (beta chain) with its context. V dropped 5 bases and J dropped 4 bases, with 11 bases sitting between them. CDR3 length: 13 amino acids. These data come from a study of blood T cell repertoires in COVID-19. Participants reported their clinical history, and cohort assignment relied on those reports. Authors' analysis steps: It was from reference gene primer amplification that nucleated cell counts were estimated. The assay was immunoSEQ multiplex PCR, and TCRdb's table has in-frame clones only and misses some. The DNA was the basis for D and trimming; V, J and clone size are from that table. The table records about 270,000 clones, roughly 85% of them present only once.

Sequenced sample: PBMCs or T cells enriched from blood (not recorded which). The receptor comes from a woman in her fifties or sixties with acute COVID-19. J is TRBJ1-2 and V is TRBV12-3 or TRBV12-4; D is perhaps TRBD1 (6 bases). CDR3 sequence (DNA): TGTGCCAGCAGTCGACAGGTAAGCTATGGCTACACCTTC. Its translation is CASSRQVSYGYTF.